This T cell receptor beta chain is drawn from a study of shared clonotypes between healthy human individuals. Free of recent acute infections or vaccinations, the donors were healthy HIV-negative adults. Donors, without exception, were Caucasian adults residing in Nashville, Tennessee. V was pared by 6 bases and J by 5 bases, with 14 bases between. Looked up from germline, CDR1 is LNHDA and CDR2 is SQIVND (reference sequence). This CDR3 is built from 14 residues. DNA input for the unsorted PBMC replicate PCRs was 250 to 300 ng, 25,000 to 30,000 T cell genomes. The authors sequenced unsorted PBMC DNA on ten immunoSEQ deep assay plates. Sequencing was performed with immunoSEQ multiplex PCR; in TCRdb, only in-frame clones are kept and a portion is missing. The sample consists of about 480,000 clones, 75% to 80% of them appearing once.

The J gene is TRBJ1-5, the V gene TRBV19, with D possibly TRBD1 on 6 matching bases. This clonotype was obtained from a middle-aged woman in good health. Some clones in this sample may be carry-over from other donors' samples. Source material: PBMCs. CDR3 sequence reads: CASSNTGTDQPQHF. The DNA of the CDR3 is TGTGCCAGTAGCAACACAGGGACCGATCAGCCCCAGCATTTT.